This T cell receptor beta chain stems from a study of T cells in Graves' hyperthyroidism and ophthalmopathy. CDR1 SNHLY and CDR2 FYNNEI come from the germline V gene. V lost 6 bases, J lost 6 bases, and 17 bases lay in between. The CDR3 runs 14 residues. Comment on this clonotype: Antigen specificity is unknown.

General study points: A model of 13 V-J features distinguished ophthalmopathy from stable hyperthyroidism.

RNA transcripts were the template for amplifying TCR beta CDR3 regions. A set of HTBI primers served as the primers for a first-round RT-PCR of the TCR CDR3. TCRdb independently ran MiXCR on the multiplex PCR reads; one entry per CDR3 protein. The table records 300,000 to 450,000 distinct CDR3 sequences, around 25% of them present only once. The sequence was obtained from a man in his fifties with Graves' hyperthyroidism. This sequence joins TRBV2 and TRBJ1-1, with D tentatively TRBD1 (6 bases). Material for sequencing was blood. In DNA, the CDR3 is TGTGCCAGCAGGGACACAGGGCTAAGCTCTGAAGCTTTCTTT. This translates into CASRDTGLSSEAFF.